The 15 T cell receptor beta chains presented below share a single source sample, sequenced in a study of cytomegalovirus exposure and HLA in healthy donors. With 60 Vbeta and 13 Jbeta primers, the PCR was carried out. This table comes from immunoSEQ multiplex PCR, and its TCRdb copy is limited to in-frame clones, with some not included. In the table there are about 130,000 clones, roughly 80% of which are singletons. Sequenced material: PBMCs. These receptors all stem from a man in his forties or fifties in good health and CMV-seronegative.

The chain combines TRBV7-2 with TRBJ2-5; D not resolved. Germline loops: CDR1 SGHTA, CDR2 FQGNSA. The V gene lost 4 bases and the J gene lost 4 bases, with 7 bases spanning the gap. This CDR3 has 12 amino acids. CDR3 loop: CASSSTRETQYF. DNA of the CDR3: TGTGCCAGCAGCTCTACCCGAGAGACCCAGTACTTC.

J is TRBJ2-7 and V is TRBV27, with 11 bases identical to TRBD1. CDR3 length: 16 residues. The germline V gene encodes CDR1 MNHEY and CDR2 SMNVEV (reference sequence). The V gene end was trimmed by 4 bases and the J gene end by 3 bases; junction bases not matched to a gene: 8. The CDR3 sequence: CASSSRTGGPSYEQYF. The CDR3 nucleotides read TGTGCCAGCAGTTCTCGGACAGGGGGCCCGAGCTACGAGCAGTACTTC.

The table lists this clone with a count of one. CDR3 DNA: TGTGCCATCACTGGCCTTTCGAGGGATACGCAGTATTTT. Protein sequence: CAITGLSRDTQYF. This chain links TRBV10-3 with TRBJ2-3; D ambiguous. The germline CDR1 and CDR2 sequences are ENHRY and SYGVKD. The V end lost 7 bases, the J end lost 6 bases, and 14 bases lay between the germline ends. The CDR3 is 13 amino acids.

This chain joins TRBV27 and TRBJ1-1; D gene uncertain. CDR3 size: 14 residues. V was shortened by 7 bases and J by 2 bases, with 14 bases between the two germline ends. Germline V lookup: CDR1 MNHEY, CDR2 SMNVEV (reference sequence). The CDR3 here is CASNGRRGNTEAFF. The CDR3 bases are TGTGCCAGCAACGGCCGGCGCGGCAACACTGAAGCTTTCTTT.

The chain uses TRBV6-5 and TRBJ1-4, with 11 bases identical to TRBD1. The CDR3 length is 15 residues. The trim removed 7 bases at V and 7 bases at J, leaving 8 bases unmatched. Germline V gives CDR1 MNHEY, CDR2 SVGAGI. The DNA of the CDR3 is TGTGCCAGCAACCAGGGACAGGGGGGAAGTGAAAAACTGTTTTTT. Its protein product is CASNQGQGGSEKLFF.

The genes are TRBV29-1 and TRBJ2-3; 7 positions match TRBD1. The CDR3 contains 15 residues. The germline V gene has CDR1 SQVTM and CDR2 ANQGSEA. V lost 5 bases to trimming and J lost 2 bases; unmatched junction nucleotides: 10. Here the CDR3 reads CSVSSGTELTDTQYF. The CDR3, as DNA: TGCAGCGTTTCCTCCGGGACAGAGCTCACAGATACGCAGTATTTT.

The rearrangement joins TRBV14 to TRBJ2-2; D is possibly TRBD1 (6 bases). The CDR3 has 16 amino acids. In germline, CDR1 is SGHDN, CDR2 FVKESK. V lost 4 bases to trimming and J lost 2 bases, with 14 bases between them. Here the CDR3 reads CASSLPTGQNTGELFF. The CDR3 DNA reads TGTGCCAGCAGCCTCCCCACGGGACAAAACACCGGGGAGCTGTTTTTT.

The chain uses TRBV11-2 and TRBJ2-1, with a tentative D call TRBD2 (7 bases). Germline V gene sequence: CDR1 SGHAT, CDR2 FQNNGV. Trimming cost V 5 bases and J 9 bases, with 8 bases left between them. This CDR3 contains 11 residues. The CDR3 here is CASSRGAEQFF. DNA for the CDR3: TGTGCCAGCAGCCGGGGGGCTGAGCAGTTCTTC.

The chain joins TRBV10-1 to TRBJ2-7; 7 bases align to TRBD1. V lost 6 bases and J lost 2; bases outside the gene matches: 7. The germline V gene encodes CDR1 WNHNN and CDR2 SYGVQD (reference sequence). The CDR3 loop spans 14 amino acids. Here the CDR3 DNA reads TGCGCCAGCAGAGAGGACAGGAGACCCTACGAGCAGTACTTC. It yields the protein CASREDRRPYEQYF.

The V and J genes are TRBV2 and TRBJ1-5, with TRBD1 as a possible D gene (5 bases). The CDR3 consists of 15 residues. Per germline, CDR1 SNHLY and CDR2 FYNNEI. With 3 bases removed from V and 2 bases from J, the gap between germline ends came to 11 bases. The CDR3 loop reads CASSEAGIGNQPQHF. CDR3 coding DNA: TGTGCCAGCAGTGAGGCAGGGATCGGCAATCAGCCCCAGCATTTT.

The chain carries TRBV19 and TRBJ2-7; TRBD2 matches 8 bases. V gave up 7 bases and J gave up 6 bases; unmatched junction bases: 11. Germline V lookup: CDR1 LNHDA, CDR2 SQIVND (reference sequence). The CDR3 covers 14 residues. Here the CDR3 DNA reads TGTGCCAGTAACCCCACGGGGGGGCCCCTCGAGCAGTACTTC. Residues: CASNPTGGPLEQYF.

The chain recombines TRBV6-5 with TRBJ1-4, with D possibly being TRBD1 (6 bases). The CDR3 sequence is 14 residues long. V was cut by 6 bases and J by 8 bases, with 16 bases left in between. Germline loops: CDR1 MNHEY, CDR2 SVGAGI. CDR3 region: CASRKTGSGEKLFF. CDR3 bases: TGTGCCAGCAGGAAAACAGGGTCAGGCGAAAAACTGTTTTTT.

The chain recombines TRBV5-1 with TRBJ1-2; D call uncertain. The length of the CDR3 is 12 residues. V lost 6 bases and J 8 bases, leaving 14 bases between the germline ends. In germline, CDR1 is SGHRS, CDR2 YFSETQ. This CDR3 reads CASIIVSVGYTF. CDR3 DNA sequence: TGCGCCAGCATCATAGTCTCCGTAGGCTACACCTTC. The full variable domain, its missing parts supplied by reference TRBV5-1 and TRBJ1-2, is KAGVTQTPRYLIKTRGQQVTLSCSPISGHRSVSWYQQTPGQGLQFLFEYFSETQRNKGNFPGRFSGRQFSNSRSEMNVSTLELGDSALYLCASIIVSVGYTFGSGTRLTVV.

The V and J genes are TRBV7-3 and TRBJ2-2, with TRBD2 matching 8 bases. The CDR3 length is 15 residues. V was clipped by 6 bases and J by 5 bases; unmatched bases: 8. Germline assignment: CDR1 SGHTA and CDR2 FQGTGA. The CDR3 DNA sequence: TGTGCCAGCAGGCCAGCGGGCGGGGGGACCGGGGAGCTGTTTTTT. It specifies CASRPAGGGTGELFF.

The chain has TRBV7-8 and TRBJ2-3; 8 bases map to TRBD2. Unmatched junction bases numbered 4, after V lost 2 bases and J lost 0 bases. This CDR3 comprises 16 residues. The germline V gene has CDR1 SGHVS and CDR2 FQNEAQ. The CDR3 nucleotides are TGTGCCAGCAGCTTATATACTAGCGGAAGCACAGATACGCAGTATTTT. Translated: CASSLYTSGSTDTQYF. The full variable domain, its missing parts supplied by reference TRBV7-8 and TRBJ2-3, is GAGVSQSPRYKVAKRGQDVALRCDPISGHVSLFWYQQALGQGPEFLTYFQNEAQLDKSGLPSDRFFAERPEGSVSTLKIQRTQQEDSAVYLCASSLYTSGSTDTQYFGPGTRLTVL.